This T cell receptor beta chain derives from a study of blood T cell repertoires in COVID-19. Study-wide background: The study drew acute and convalescent COVID-19 samples from the United States, Italy and Spain. PBMCs, B-cell-depleted T cells, or T cells were the source of the cDNA or gDNA that made up the material.

The table came from immunoSEQ multiplex PCR; TCRdb's copy has only in-frame clones and leaves some out. The repertoire includes about 63,000 clones, about 75% of them detected once, and roughly half sits in the top ten. Trimming left V 5 bases short and J 7 bases short, with 17 bases between. Germline CDR1 reads SGHAT; CDR2 reads FQDESV (reference sequence). The CDR3 is 14 amino acids. This rearrangement joins TRBV11-1 to TRBJ1-1, with D possibly TRBD1 on 5 matching bases. The clonotype was recovered from a woman older than 75 with acute or convalescent COVID-19. The sequencing input was peripheral blood. The CDR3 nucleotides are TGTGCCAGCAGCCTCATATCGTCCGGGGGTGAAGCTTTCTTT. This gives the protein CASSLISSGGEAFF.